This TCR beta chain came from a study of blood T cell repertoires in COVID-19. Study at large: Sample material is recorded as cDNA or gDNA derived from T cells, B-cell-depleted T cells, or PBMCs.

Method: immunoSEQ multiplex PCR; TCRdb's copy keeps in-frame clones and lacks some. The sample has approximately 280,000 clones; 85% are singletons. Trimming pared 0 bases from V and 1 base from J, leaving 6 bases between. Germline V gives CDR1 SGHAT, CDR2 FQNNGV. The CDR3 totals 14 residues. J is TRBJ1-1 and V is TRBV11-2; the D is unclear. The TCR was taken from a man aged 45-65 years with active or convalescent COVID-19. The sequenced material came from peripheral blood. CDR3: CASSLDPGNTEAFF. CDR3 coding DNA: TGTGCCAGCAGCTTAGATCCAGGGAACACTGAAGCTTTCTTT.